Here is one T cell receptor beta chain with its context. The antigen remains undetermined. This sample is part of a study of PD-L1 blockade in urothelial cancer. In the study overall: Starting in the mid-2010s, patients were given atezolizumab (1,200 mg intravenously every 3 weeks). The authors examined blood 3 weeks (second dose) and 6 weeks after treatment start.

TCRdb's copy holds only in-frame clones and misses some; the assay was immunoSEQ multiplex PCR. This sample has around 69,000 clones, with approximately 89% found just once. The time point here: peripheral blood 6 weeks after treatment start. Diagnoses among patients were locally advanced or metastatic urothelial carcinoma. This CDR3 region has 15 residues. The germline CDR1 and CDR2 sequences are SQVTM and ANQGSEA. With 6 bases clipped from V and 10 bases from J, the junction kept 13 bases outside the gene matches. Study-level results: Lower than median blood TCR clonality before treatment predicted better survival.

The chain employs TRBV29-1 and TRBJ2-1; 12 nucleotides agree with TRBD2. This specimen was PBMCs, taken around atezolizumab (anti-PD-L1) treatment. This TCR derives from an elderly woman with urothelial cancer. CDR3 residues: CSVGGTSGPTSEQFF. CDR3 sequence (DNA): TGCAGCGTCGGCGGGACTAGCGGGCCTACGAGCGAGCAGTTCTTC.